One sample yielded the 4 T cell receptor beta chains listed below, sequenced in a study of T-cell memory formation after mild COVID-19. TCRdb reprocessed the 5' RACE reads via MiXCR and lists one record per CDR3 protein. The profile shows roughly 400,000 distinct CDR3 sequences, more than 15% of them singletons. The sample consisted of PBMCs or a T cell subset sorted from them (not recorded which). These receptors were obtained from a young man who had mild COVID-19 (a few samples of this study predate the infection). Cell type and time point are not known.

This chain joins TRBV6-5 and TRBJ2-5, with 8 positions matching TRBD2. V shed 5 bases and J 4 bases; nucleotides not matched to a gene: 9. This CDR3 contains 15 residues. Germline V gene sequence: CDR1 MNHEY, CDR2 SVGAGI. Written as DNA, the CDR3 is TGTGCCAGCAGTCCCCGGGGGGGGGCACGAGAGACCCAGTACTTC. Translation: CASSPRGGARETQYF.

In this sample, this clonotype turned up a few times. The chain carries TRBV10-2 and TRBJ2-4; 10 nucleotides agree with TRBD1. J gave up 0 bases and V 6 bases, and 8 bases lay outside the gene matches. Germline lookup yields CDR1 WSHSY and CDR2 SAAADI. The CDR3 extends over 17 amino acids. The chain's CDR3 is CASSPRGQGIAKNIQYF. The DNA for the CDR3 is TGCGCCAGCAGCCCACGGGGACAGGGGATAGCCAAAAACATTCAGTACTTC.

In this sample, this clonotype turned up a few times. The chain joins TRBV5-1 to TRBJ2-1; 7 positions agree with TRBD1. Germline lookup yields CDR1 SGHRS and CDR2 YFSETQ. The CDR3 is 13 amino acids. J lost 8 bases, V lost 7 bases, and 9 bases had no gene match. The CDR3: CASGGTAIDEQFF. CDR3 DNA sequence: TGCGCCAGCGGTGGGACAGCTATCGATGAGCAGTTCTTC.

The rearrangement uses TRBV12-3 or TRBV12-4 and TRBJ2-1, with D perhaps matching TRBD1 (8 bases). The CDR3 runs to 14 residues. Trimming removed 2 bases at V and 11 bases at J, with 16 bases between. CDR3 nucleotide sequence: TGTGCCAGCAGTTTAACAGGGGGACTAACCCAGCAGTTCTTC. The encoded protein is CASSLTGGLTQQFF.